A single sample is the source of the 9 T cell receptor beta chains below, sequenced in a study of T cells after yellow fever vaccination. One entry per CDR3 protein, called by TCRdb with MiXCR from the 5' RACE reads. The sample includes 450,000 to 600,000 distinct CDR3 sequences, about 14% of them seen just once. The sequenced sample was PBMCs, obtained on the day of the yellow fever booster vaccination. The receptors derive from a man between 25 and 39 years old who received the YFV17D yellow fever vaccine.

The CDR3 spells CASSRGVSNEKLFF. In DNA form, the CDR3 reads TGTGCCAGCAGTCGCGGAGTCTCTAATGAAAAACTGTTTTTT. This rearrangement joins TRBV12-3 or TRBV12-4 to TRBJ1-4; no definite D call. This CDR3 is built from 14 residues. V was cut by 5 bases and J by 3 bases, with 10 bases left in between.

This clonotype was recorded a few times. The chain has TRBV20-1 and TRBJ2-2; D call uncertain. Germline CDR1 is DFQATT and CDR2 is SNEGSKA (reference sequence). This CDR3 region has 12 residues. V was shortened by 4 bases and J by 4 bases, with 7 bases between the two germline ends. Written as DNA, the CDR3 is TGCAGTGCTATCGACATCACCGGGGAGCTGTTTTTT. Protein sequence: CSAIDITGELFF.

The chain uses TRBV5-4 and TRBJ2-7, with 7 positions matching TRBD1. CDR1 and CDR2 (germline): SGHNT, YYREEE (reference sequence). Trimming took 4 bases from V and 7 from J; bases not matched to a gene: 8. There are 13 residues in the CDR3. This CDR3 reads CASSPRQGREQYF. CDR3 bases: TGTGCCAGCAGCCCGCGACAGGGTCGGGAGCAGTACTTC.

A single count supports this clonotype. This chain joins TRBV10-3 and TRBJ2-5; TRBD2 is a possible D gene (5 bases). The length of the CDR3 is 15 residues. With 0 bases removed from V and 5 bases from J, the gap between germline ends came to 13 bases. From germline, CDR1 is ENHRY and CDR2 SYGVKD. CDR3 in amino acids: CAISESRKGGETQYF. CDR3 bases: TGTGCCATCAGTGAGTCCCGTAAAGGCGGGGAGACCCAGTACTTC.

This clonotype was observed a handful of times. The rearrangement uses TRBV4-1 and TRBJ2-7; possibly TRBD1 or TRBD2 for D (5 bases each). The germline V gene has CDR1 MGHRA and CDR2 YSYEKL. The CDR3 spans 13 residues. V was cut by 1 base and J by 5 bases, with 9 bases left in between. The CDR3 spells CASSQARGDEQYF. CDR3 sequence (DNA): TGCGCCAGCAGCCAAGCCCGAGGGGACGAGCAGTACTTC.

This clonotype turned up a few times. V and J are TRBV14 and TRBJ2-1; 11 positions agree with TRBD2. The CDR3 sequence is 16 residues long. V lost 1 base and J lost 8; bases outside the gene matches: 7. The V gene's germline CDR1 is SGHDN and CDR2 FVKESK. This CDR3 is CASSQGGLAGLYEQFF. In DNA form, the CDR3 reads TGTGCCAGCAGCCAAGGAGGACTAGCGGGCCTCTATGAGCAGTTCTTC.

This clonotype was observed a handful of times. The CDR3 DNA reads as TGCAGTGCTAGGGGACTTTCAGATACGCAGTATTTT. Translated: CSARGLSDTQYF. The V gene is TRBV20-1, the J gene TRBJ2-3, with D maybe TRBD2 (6 bases). Germline CDR1 DFQATT, CDR2 SNEGSKA (reference sequence). The CDR3 loop spans 12 amino acids. V was pared by 3 bases and J by 4 bases, with 8 bases between.

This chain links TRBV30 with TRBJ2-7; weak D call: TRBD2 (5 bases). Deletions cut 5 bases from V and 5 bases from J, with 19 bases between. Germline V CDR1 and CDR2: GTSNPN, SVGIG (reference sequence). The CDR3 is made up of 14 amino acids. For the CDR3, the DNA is TGTGCCTGGGCTAGCCTTAACGCCTACGACGAGCAGTACTTC. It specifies CAWASLNAYDEQYF.

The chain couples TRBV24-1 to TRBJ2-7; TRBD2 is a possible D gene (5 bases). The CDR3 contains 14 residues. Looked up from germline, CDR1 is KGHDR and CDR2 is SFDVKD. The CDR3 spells CPAMGSLRSYEQYF. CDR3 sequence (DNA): TGTCCCGCGATGGGGAGTCTCCGTTCGTACGAGCAGTACTTC.